The 20 T cell receptor beta chains below come from one sample, sequenced in a study of T cell repertoires in cytomegalovirus infection. The antigens for these receptors are not known. MiXCR, run by TCRdb on the reads, gives a single entry per CDR3 protein. The sample holds about a million distinct CDR3 sequences; approximately 30% are singletons and the top ten take roughly 13%. The starting material was cultured CD8+ T cells from PBMCs, obtained from culture after CMV antigen stimulation. The receptors derive from a human donor in good health (CMV status not recorded). Some clones in this sample may be carry-over from other donors' samples.

This clonotype was observed at least ten times. The CDR3 nucleotides read TGTGCCAGCAGCTTGGCCGGGACTCCGGCCGGGGATACGCAGTATTTT. Translated: CASSLAGTPAGDTQYF. The rearrangement uses TRBV7-6 and TRBJ2-3; possibly TRBD2 for D (6 bases). Trimming pared 3 bases from V and 6 bases from J, leaving 19 bases between. The CDR3 is made up of 16 amino acids. CDR1 and CDR2 (germline): SGHVS, FNYEAQ.

The chain links TRBV19 to TRBJ2-2; D remains ambiguous. The CDR3 runs to 13 residues. The germline gives CDR1 LNHDA, CDR2 SQIVND (reference sequence). V gave up 7 bases and J gave up 3 bases, with 9 bases separating them. CDR3 sequence reads: CASTPGYTGELFF. The CDR3 region has the DNA TGTGCCAGTACCCCTGGGTACACCGGGGAGCTGTTTTTT.

Regarding this clonotype: Without the conserved terminal phenylalanine or tryptophan, this CDR3 likely stems from a read error. The V and J genes are TRBV6-2 or TRBV6-3 and TRBJ2-3, with TRBD1 matching over 8 bases. Germline V CDR1 and CDR2: MNHEY, SVGEGT. The CDR3 totals 14 residues. J lost 5 bases, V lost 0 bases, and 1 base had no gene match. As DNA, the CDR3 is TGTGCCAGCAGTTACTCGGGGACAGGAGATACGCAGTATTCT. This gives the protein CASSYSGTGDTQYS.

In its sample, this clonotype was seen many times. V and J are TRBV20-1 and TRBJ1-2; 8 bases align to TRBD1. J lost 5 bases, V lost 6 bases, and 11 bases had no gene match. Germline loops: CDR1 DFQATT, CDR2 SNEGSKA (reference sequence). The CDR3 length is 14 residues. The CDR3 region is CSAYTDRGQYGYTF. CDR3 DNA sequence: TGCAGTGCGTACACCGACAGGGGCCAATATGGCTACACCTTC.

This clonotype came up a few times. The V gene is TRBV7-8, the J gene TRBJ2-5; either TRBD1 or TRBD2 may supply D (6 bases each). Germline CDR1 is SGHVS and CDR2 is FQNEAQ. V dropped 1 base and J dropped 0 bases, with 21 bases sitting between them. CDR3 length: 19 residues. The CDR3 loop is CASSLDGGRAARDQETQYF. CDR3 DNA sequence: TGTGCCAGCAGCTTAGACGGGGGCCGGGCCGCTAGGGACCAAGAGACCCAGTACTTC.

The chain employs TRBV27 and TRBJ2-3, with 7 bases aligning to TRBD2. V was pared by 3 bases and J by 7 bases, with 10 bases of the junction left unmatched. Germline V gives CDR1 MNHEY, CDR2 SMNVEV (reference sequence). This CDR3 is 15 amino acids long. The CDR3 coding sequence is TGTGCCAGCAGTTTGCGGGAGAGAGGGCTTTATACGCAGTATTTT. This sequence encodes CASSLRERGLYTQYF.

This clonotype occurred a few times. The rearrangement links TRBV6-1 to TRBJ1-1; D ambiguous. The CDR3 loop spans 13 amino acids. Trimming took off 6 bases at V and 6 bases at J, with 14 bases between the two ends. Germline V gene data show CDR1 as MNHNS and CDR2 as SASEGT. CDR3 residues: CASRGTQVSEAFF. The CDR3 DNA sequence: TGTGCCAGCAGAGGAACTCAGGTATCTGAAGCTTTCTTT.

The genes are TRBV19 and TRBJ2-7; 9 bases align to TRBD1. Unmatched junction bases numbered 12, after V lost 1 base and J lost 5 bases. Looked up from germline, CDR1 is LNHDA and CDR2 is SQIVND (reference sequence). This CDR3 region has 17 residues. The CDR3 loop reads CASSIGVLGTGLDEQYF. CDR3 coding DNA: TGTGCCAGTAGTATAGGAGTACTGGGGACAGGGCTGGACGAGCAGTACTTC.

V usage is TRBV28 and J usage is TRBJ2-7; 9 nucleotides match TRBD1. Trimming at V came to 6 bases and at J to 1 base, leaving 7 bases not matched to a gene. The CDR3 totals 15 residues. In germline, CDR1 is MDHEN, CDR2 SYDVKM. CDR3 DNA sequence: TGTGCCAGCAGAAGTCCCGGGACAGGGTCCTACGAGCAGTACGTC. Protein sequence: CASRSPGTGSYEQYV.

Only a few counts were recorded for this clonotype. The genes are TRBV7-9 and TRBJ1-1, with D tentatively TRBD1 (5 bases). V lost 5 bases and J lost 3, with 13 bases in between. This CDR3 comprises 14 residues. Germline V gives CDR1 SEHNR, CDR2 FQNEAQ (reference sequence). CDR3 region: CASSPPRGYTEAFF. Written as DNA, the CDR3 is TGTGCCAGCAGCCCGCCCCGGGGGTACACTGAAGCTTTCTTT.

This clonotype came up many times. V gene TRBV5-1 combines with J gene TRBJ2-6, with D unresolved. Trimming removed 2 bases at V and 0 bases at J, with 6 bases between. The CDR3 totals 15 residues. Germline-derived CDR1 and CDR2 are SGHRS and YFSETQ. The DNA of the CDR3 is TGCGCCAGCAGCTTAGGCACCTCTGGGGCCAACGTCCTGACTTTC. It translates to CASSLGTSGANVLTF.

The genes are TRBV12-3 or TRBV12-4 and TRBJ1-2; a possible D gene is TRBD1 (6 bases). The CDR3 loop spans 12 amino acids. The germline V and J ends were trimmed by 8 bases and 3 bases, with 10 bases remaining between them. The CDR3 here is CASAGGDYGYTF. CDR3 DNA: TGTGCCAGCGCCGGGGGCGACTATGGCTACACCTTC.

This clonotype showed up just a few times. CDR3 residues: CASSRLWGGRQEQYV. CDR3 coding DNA: TGTGCCAGCAGTCGACTCTGGGGGGGGCGCCAAGAGCAGTACGTC. The V call is TRBV28, the J call TRBJ2-7, with D perhaps TRBD2 (7 bases). V gave up 5 bases and J gave up 7 bases, with 21 bases separating them. CDR3 length: 15 amino acids. Germline V lookup: CDR1 MDHEN, CDR2 SYDVKM.

Turning to this clonotype: A much more abundant neighbour one base away suggests this may be a read error. The rearrangement links TRBV27 to TRBJ2-2; D may match TRBD1 or TRBD2 (5 bases each). The CDR3 has 15 amino acids. Per germline, CDR1 MNHEY and CDR2 SMNVEV (reference sequence). For the CDR3, the DNA is TGTGTCAGCAATAACCACCGGGGCAGCACCGGGGAGCTGTTTTTT. Translated, it gives CVSNNHRGSTGELFF.

The genes are TRBV7-8 and TRBJ2-1; 11 bases are a match to TRBD1. After removal of 2 bases from V and 0 bases from J, the junction contained 6 bases not matched to a gene. There are 18 residues in the CDR3. In germline, CDR1 is SGHVS, CDR2 FQNEAQ. The DNA for the CDR3 is TGTGCCAGCAGCTTACCCGGGACAGGGGGTTTCTCCTACAATGAGCAGTTCTTC. As protein: CASSLPGTGGFSYNEQFF.

This chain connects TRBV7-9 to TRBJ1-2; 11 bases fit TRBD1. Germline V lookup: CDR1 SEHNR, CDR2 FQNEAQ (reference sequence). The CDR3 contains 15 residues. V was clipped by 4 bases and J by 4 bases; unmatched bases: 5. In DNA form, the CDR3 reads TGTGCCAGCAGCTCGGACAGGGGGCTTGCCTATGGCTACACCTTC. Its translation is CASSSDRGLAYGYTF.

This clonotype was seen many times. The rearrangement uses TRBV6-2 or TRBV6-3 and TRBJ2-1; TRBD2 matches 13 bases. V was pared by 1 base and J by 0 bases, with 6 bases of the junction left unmatched. CDR3 length: 19 residues. Germline lookup yields CDR1 MNHEY and CDR2 SVGEGT. CDR3 amino acids: CASSYLGLAGSSSYNEQFF. CDR3 nucleotides: TGTGCCAGCAGTTACTTGGGACTAGCGGGGTCCAGCTCCTACAATGAGCAGTTCTTC.

This clonotype turned up a few times. The rearrangement links TRBV6-2 or TRBV6-3 to TRBJ2-1, with 9 nucleotides matching TRBD2. Germline V gene sequence: CDR1 MNHEY, CDR2 SVGEGT. V trimming: 0 bases; J trimming: 9 bases; junction bases outside the gene matches: 15. This CDR3 contains 18 residues. The CDR3, as DNA: TGTGCCAGCAGTTACTCGGGATTCGTAGCGGGGGCCCAGGGTGAGCAGTTCTTC. It encodes CASSYSGFVAGAQGEQFF.

This CDR3 is CASGLVAVSSYEQYF. In DNA form, the CDR3 reads TGTGCTAGTGGTTTGGTAGCGGTTAGCTCCTACGAGCAGTACTTC. The chain employs TRBV12-5 and TRBJ2-7; D possibly corresponds to TRBD2 (5 bases). In germline, CDR1 is LGHNT, CDR2 FRNRAP. Trimming stripped 0 bases from V and 0 bases from J, with 9 bases between. CDR3 length: 15 amino acids. The full variable domain, with the rest looked up from reference TRBV12-5 and TRBJ2-7, is DARVTQTPRHKVTEMGQEVTMRCQPILGHNTVFWYRQTMMQGLELLAYFRNRAPLDDSGMPKDRFSAEMPDATLATLKIQPSEPRDSAVYFCASGLVAVSSYEQYFGPGTRLTVT.

This clonotype turned up a few times. The V gene is TRBV6-6, the J gene TRBJ2-7; D remains ambiguous. Trimming took 0 bases from V and 2 from J, leaving 20 bases between them. This CDR3 comprises 18 residues. The germline V gene encodes CDR1 MNHNY and CDR2 SVGAGI (reference sequence). CDR3 residues: CASSYSLGQTSYPYEQYF. CDR3 DNA: TGTGCCAGCAGTTACTCGTTGGGTCAGACTTCCTACCCCTACGAGCAGTACTTC.